This T cell receptor (beta chain) came from a study of blood T cell repertoires in COVID-19. Sequencing was performed with immunoSEQ multiplex PCR; in TCRdb, only in-frame clones are kept and a portion is missing. Here the sample spans approximately 230,000 clones, just over 90% being singletons. Germline V CDR1 and CDR2: MNHEY, SVGAGI. The CDR3 runs 13 residues. Trimming left V 10 bases short and J 8 bases short, with 18 bases between. Sequencing used PBMCs or T cells enriched from blood (not recorded which). The TCR comes from a woman between 18 and 29 years old who had recovered from COVID-19. This chain joins TRBV6-5 and TRBJ1-5; D not resolved. Written as DNA, the CDR3 is TGTGCCACCGCCAGAGAGGTCGGGAAGCCCCAGCATTTT. Protein product: CATAREVGKPQHF.